A selection of T cell receptor beta chains follows, all from one sample in a study of shared clonotypes between healthy human individuals. Assay: immunoSEQ multiplex PCR; the TCRdb copy retains only in-frame clones and omits some. The table has a few million clones, more than 80% seen once. The material sequenced was naive CD4+ T cells from PBMCs. The source is a man in his late teens or twenties in good health. Some clones in this sample may be carry-over from other donors' samples. Both conserved end residues are part of each CDR3. A D gene is named only where the DNA matches it firmly. Rows may omit the clone size; those that give it use once, few, many or a size class.

>.|TRBJ2-7|TRBV30|once
TGTGCCTGGAGACCGACACTAGTTTCTCGGCTCCACGAGCAGTACTTC
CAWRPTLVSRLHEQYF
>.|TRBJ1-2|TRBV6-1|.
TGTGCCAGCAGTGAAAAGGGAGCGTGGGCCGAGAACTATGGCTACACCTTC
CASSEKGAWAENYGYTF
>.|TRBJ2-3|TRBV29-1|.
TGCAGCGTAACTACAACGGATACGCAGTATTTT
CSVTTTDTQYF
>.|TRBJ1-1|TRBV5-1|.
TGCGCCAGCAGCTTGGCCGGGGGGAGTCGAGGTGATGAAGCTTTCTTT
CASSLAGGSRGDEAFF
>.|TRBJ2-7|TRBV2|.
TGTGCCAGCACCCGGGGCTCCTACGAGCAGTACTTC
CASTRGSYEQYF
>.|TRBJ2-7|TRBV4-1|.
TGCGCCAGCAGCCAAGAGCCCGGTTACGAGCAGTACTTC
CASSQEPGYEQYF
>.|TRBJ1-4|TRBV5-5|.
TGTGCCAGCAGCTCCGACGTCGGGGGTGAAAAACTGTTTTTT
CASSSDVGGEKLFF
>TRBD1|TRBJ2-7|TRBV19|.
TGTGCCAGCCAGCCGACAGGGGAGACCTACGAGCAGTACTTC
CASQPTGETYEQYF
>.|TRBJ2-7|TRBV28|.
TGTGCCAGCAGTTCCAAGCGGCACCGAGCCCCTGCTTTTCCCTACGAGCAGTACTTC
CASSSKRHRAPAFPYEQYF
>TRBD1|TRBJ2-7|TRBV5-8|.
TGTGCCAGCAGCCCCATGACAGGGGATGAAGAGCAGTACTTC
CASSPMTGDEEQYF
>.|TRBJ2-5|TRBV30|once
TGTGCCTGGAGTGTACTGTCCGGTGGGCGGGAGACCCAGTACTTC
CAWSVLSGGRETQYF
>TRBD1|TRBJ2-1|TRBV5-1|.
TGCGCCAGCAGCTTCGACAGGGTCTACAATGAGCAGTTCTTC
CASSFDRVYNEQFF
>.|TRBJ1-3|TRBV18|.
TGTGCCAGCTCACGCACCGCAGGGGCAGACTCTGGAAACACCATATATTTT
CASSRTAGADSGNTIYF
>.|TRBJ1-5|TRBV28|.
TGTGCCAGCAGTTTTGGGGGTTATAGCAATCAGCCCCAGCATTTT
CASSFGGYSNQPQHF
>.|TRBJ1-1|TRBV2|.
TGTGCCAGCAGTCCAGAAGTGAACACTGAAGCTTTCTTT
CASSPEVNTEAFF
>.|TRBJ1-1|TRBV7-3|.
TGTGCCAGCAGGTACTCGCGGGACACCACTGAAGCTTTCTTT
CASRYSRDTTEAFF
>.|TRBJ1-1|TRBV7-2|.
TGTGCCAGCAGCTTAGTGGGGGGACAGAACACTGAAGCTTTCTTT
CASSLVGGQNTEAFF
>TRBD1|TRBJ2-7|TRBV14|.
TGTGCCAGCAGCCATCTTTCAGGGACAGGGAGCTCCGAGCAGTACTTC
CASSHLSGTGSSEQYF
>.|TRBJ1-2|TRBV5-1|.
TGCGCCAGCAGCTTGGGGTCAACAGAGGATGGCTACACCTTC
CASSLGSTEDGYTF
>.|TRBJ2-1|TRBV20-1|.
TGCAGTGCTAGTGACAGAAATGAGCAGTTCTTC
CSASDRNEQFF
>TRBD2|TRBJ2-1|TRBV7-9|.
TGTGCCAGCACCCTCCCCATGTGGGCGGGAGCCAACAATGAGCAGTTCTTC
CASTLPMWAGANNEQFF
>TRBD2|TRBJ2-7|TRBV7-3|.
TGTGCCAGCAGCTTAAGTGTAGCGGGGTCCTACGAGCAGTACTTC
CASSLSVAGSYEQYF
>.|TRBJ2-1|TRBV7-3|.
TGTGCCAGCAGCCCAGCGGCGGACTCCTACAATGAGCAGTTCTTC
CASSPAADSYNEQFF
>TRBD1|TRBJ2-7|TRBV5-4|once
TGTGCCAGCAGCCTGGACAGGGCCTCCTACGAGCAGTACTTC
CASSLDRASYEQYF
>.|TRBJ2-7|TRBV5-1|.
TGCGCCAGCAGCTCAACCGGGACGGTGACCTACGAGCAGTACTTC
CASSSTGTVTYEQYF
>TRBD1|TRBJ2-7|TRBV29-1|.
TGCAGCACTTTCCGGGACAGGGGGCTGAAAGAGCAGTACTTC
CSTFRDRGLKEQYF
>TRBD1|TRBJ1-3|TRBV28|.
TGTGCCAGCAGCAACCCAGGGGGCGCGAGGAACACCATATATTTT
CASSNPGGARNTIYF
>TRBD1|TRBJ2-3|TRBV5-4|.
TGTGCCAGCAGCTTGGACAGGGGGCGGAACCCAGATACGCAGTATTTT
CASSLDRGRNPDTQYF
>TRBD2|TRBJ2-7|TRBV7-8|.
TGTGCCAGCAGCTTAGTAAGCGGGAGGGCCTCGTTCTACGAGCAGTACTTC
CASSLVSGRASFYEQYF
>TRBD1|TRBJ1-2|TRBV5-4|once
TGTGCCAGCAGCGGAGGGACAGCACCTAACTATGGCTACACCTTC
CASSGGTAPNYGYTF
>.|TRBJ2-7|TRBV30|.
TGTGCCTGGACCCGGGACGGGTACGAGCAGTACTTC
CAWTRDGYEQYF
>.|TRBJ2-7|TRBV9|.
TGTGCCAGCAGCCCCCGAGGGCAGGGGTGGTACGAGCAGTACTTC
CASSPRGQGWYEQYF
>TRBD1|TRBJ1-2|TRBV19|.
TGTGCCAGTAGTCTACCGGGACAGGGATCTGGTGGCTACACCTTC
CASSLPGQGSGGYTF
>TRBD2|TRBJ2-5|TRBV4-2|.
TGTGCCAGCAGCCCCGGGGGTGAGCGGGGGGAGACCCAGTACTTC
CASSPGGERGETQYF
>.|TRBJ1-3|TRBV4-3|.
TGCGCCAGCAGCCAAGATCTCGCAGGGTCTGGAAACACCATATATTTT
CASSQDLAGSGNTIYF
>TRBD2|TRBJ2-1|TRBV9|.
TGTGCCAGCAGCGCCTTGGGACTAGCGGAATACAATGAGCAGTTCTTC
CASSALGLAEYNEQFF
>.|TRBJ1-5|TRBV27|.
TGTGCCAGCAGTTTCCTTGGCTCCCGGAGCAATCAGCCCCAGCATTTT
CASSFLGSRSNQPQHF
>TRBD1|TRBJ2-6|TRBV18|.
TGTGCCAGCTCGAGGACAGGGGACCCCTCTGGGGCCAACGTCCTGACTTTC
CASSRTGDPSGANVLTF
>.|TRBJ2-7|TRBV5-1|.
TGCGCCAGCAGCTTGAACCCAGGGAGTACTAGTTTTTACGAGCAGTACTTC
CASSLNPGSTSFYEQYF
>.|TRBJ2-7|TRBV5-4|.
TGTGCCAGCAGCTTGGGAACCGCGTCCTCCTACGAGCAGTACTTC
CASSLGTASSYEQYF
>.|TRBJ2-2|TRBV23-1|.
TGCGCCAGCAGCCAATCGGAGGTCACCGGGGAGCTGTTTTTT
CASSQSEVTGELFF
>TRBD2|TRBJ2-1|TRBV2|.
TGTGCCAGCAGTGTTAGCGGGAGGGCCAGCAATGAGCAGTTCTTC
CASSVSGRASNEQFF
>.|TRBJ1-5|TRBV4-1|once
TGCGCCAGCAGCCAACGGGCCGGGCAGGGGTTGTATCAGCCCCAGCATTTT
CASSQRAGQGLYQPQHF
>.|TRBJ1-6|TRBV29-1|.
TGCAGCGTTGGATCCCCAGATTCACCCCTCCACTTT
CSVGSPDSPLHF
>.|TRBJ2-7|TRBV2|.
TGTGCCAGCAGTGAAATCCGCCGATACGAGCAGTACTTC
CASSEIRRYEQYF
>.|TRBJ2-1|TRBV5-1|.
TGCGCCAGCAGCTTGGAATCGCTTGAGCAGTTCTTC
CASSLESLEQFF
>TRBD1|TRBJ2-7|TRBV27|.
TGTGCCAGCAGTTTACTGGACAGGGCCTACGAGCAGTACTTC
CASSLLDRAYEQYF
>.|TRBJ2-7|TRBV4-2|.
TGTGCCAGCAGCCAAGGTCCTACAAGCTCCTACGAGCAGTACTTC
CASSQGPTSSYEQYF
>.|TRBJ1-5|TRBV6-1|.
TGTGCCAGCAGTGGCCAGCCTAATGAAAAGCCCCAGCATTTT
CASSGQPNEKPQHF
>TRBD2|TRBJ2-3|TRBV7-2|.
TGTGCCAGCAGCTTAGGACTAGCGATAGATACGCAGTATTTT
CASSLGLAIDTQYF
>TRBD2|TRBJ2-1|TRBV7-9|.
TGTGCCAGCAGCAATACAGGACTAGCGGGAGTTTATGGGTTCTTC
CASSNTGLAGVYGFF
>TRBD2|TRBJ2-7|TRBV2|.
TGTGCCAGCAGACTAGCGGGAGGCGTAGTGTACGAGCAGTACTTC
CASRLAGGVVYEQYF